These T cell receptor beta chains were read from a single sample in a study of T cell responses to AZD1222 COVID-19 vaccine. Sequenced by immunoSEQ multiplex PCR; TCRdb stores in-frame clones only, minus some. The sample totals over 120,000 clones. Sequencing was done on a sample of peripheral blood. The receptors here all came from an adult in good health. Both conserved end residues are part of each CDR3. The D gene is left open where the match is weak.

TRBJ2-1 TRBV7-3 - CASSAYTQNEQFF TGTGCCAGCAGCGCCTACACACAGAATGAGCAGTTCTTC
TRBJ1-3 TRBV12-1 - CASSQTGGHSGNTIYF TGTGCCAGCAGCCAAACAGGGGGCCACTCTGGAAACACCATATATTTT
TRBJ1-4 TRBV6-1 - CASSEAPGRGGSEKLFF TGTGCCAGCAGTGAAGCGCCCGGAAGGGGAGGGTCGGAAAAACTGTTTTTT
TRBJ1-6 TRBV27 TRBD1 CAKTGVNNSPLHF TGTGCCAAGACAGGGGTTAATAATTCACCCCTCCACTTT
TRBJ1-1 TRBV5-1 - CASSPLVGTEAFF TGCGCCAGCAGCCCCCTGGTGGGCACTGAAGCTTTCTTT
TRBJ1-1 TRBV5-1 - CASSLLGNTEAFF TGCGCCAGCAGCTTGTTGGGGAACACTGAAGCTTTCTTT
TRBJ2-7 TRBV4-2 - CASSQEPSGSSYEQYF TGTGCCAGCAGCCAAGAGCCCTCAGGGAGCTCCTACGAGCAGTACTTC
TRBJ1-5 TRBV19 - CASSWVWDSLTNQPQHF TGTGCCAGTTCATGGGTGTGGGATTCCCTGACCAATCAGCCCCAGCATTTT
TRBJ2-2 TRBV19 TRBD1 CASSPGQGNTGELFF TGTGCCAGTAGTCCGGGACAGGGTAACACCGGGGAGCTGTTTTTT
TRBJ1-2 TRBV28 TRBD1 CASSLGRDSNYGYTF TGTGCCAGCAGTTTGGGGCGGGACAGTAACTATGGCTACACCTTC
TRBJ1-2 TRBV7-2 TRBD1 CASSTNLGTDSNFNYGYTF TGTGCCAGCAGTACGAATCTGGGGACAGACTCCAATTTTAACTATGGCTACACCTTC